Each of the 20 T cell receptor beta chains below was sequenced from the same sample in a study of T cell responses to AZD1222 COVID-19 vaccine. Assay used: immunoSEQ multiplex PCR; TCRdb lists only in-frame clones, some missing. The table shows 84,000 or so clones, with about 87% occurring only once. Sample: peripheral blood, taken on day 0 of AZD1222 vaccination. These receptors were collected from an adult in good health.

The gene calls are TRBV19 and TRBJ1-1; unclear D gene. CDR1 LNHDA and CDR2 SQIVND come from the germline V gene (reference sequence). This CDR3 region has 11 residues. Between the trimmed V and J ends, which lost 6 bases and 8 bases, there was a span of 10 bases. The CDR3 sequence: CASSGPQEAFF. CDR3 in DNA: TGTGCCAGTAGCGGACCCCAGGAAGCTTTCTTT. The whole variable domain, remainder taken from reference TRBV19 and TRBJ1-1, is DGGITQSPKYLFRKEGQNVTLSCEQNLNHDAMYWYRQDPGQGLRLIYYSQIVNDFQKGDIAEGYSVSREKKESFPLTVTSAQKNPTAFYLCASSGPQEAFFGQGTRLTVV.

CDR3 sequence: CASSLRTEETQYF. Written as DNA, the CDR3 is TGTGCCAGCAGTCTTAGGACAGAAGAGACCCAGTACTTC. This chain uses TRBV6-6 with TRBJ2-5, with D maybe TRBD1 (6 bases). Germline CDR1 MNHNY, CDR2 SVGAGI (reference sequence). This CDR3 has 13 amino acids. V shed 5 bases and J shed 3 bases, with 10 bases lying between them.

In its sample, this clone was seen once. This rearrangement joins TRBV11-3 to TRBJ2-7; the match to TRBD1 covers 10 bases. Germline V gene sequence: CDR1 SGHNT, CDR2 YENEEA. The CDR3 is 15 residues long. V lost 5 bases to trimming and J lost 3 bases; unmatched junction nucleotides: 7. DNA for the CDR3: TGTGCCAGCAGCCCGGGACAGGGGCCCGACTACGAGCAGTACTTC. Protein sequence: CASSPGQGPDYEQYF.

The chain links TRBV19 to TRBJ1-6; D remains unclear. The germline V gene encodes CDR1 LNHDA and CDR2 SQIVND (reference sequence). The CDR3 has 15 residues. V was cut by 8 bases and J by 7 bases, with 18 bases left in between. This CDR3 reads CASRQEWSRNSPLHF. Here the CDR3 DNA reads TGTGCCAGTCGCCAGGAGTGGTCGCGGAATTCACCCCTCCACTTT.

This chain connects TRBV2 to TRBJ2-7; 11 nucleotides line up with TRBD2. CDR3 length: 14 amino acids. CDR1 is SNHLY, CDR2 FYNNEI, per germline. The junction had 3 bases not matched to a gene; V was cut back by 7 bases and J by 1 base. CDR3 loop: CASIRLAGSYEQYF. CDR3 in DNA: TGTGCCAGCATCAGACTAGCGGGATCCTACGAGCAGTACTTC.

The chain couples TRBV11-2 to TRBJ1-4; no firm D call. The CDR3 totals 13 residues. Germline CDR1 and CDR2: SGHAT and FQNNGV. Trimming removed 4 bases at V and 7 bases at J, with 10 bases between. In nucleotides, the CDR3 is TGTGCCAGCAGCTCGAATAAAGGTGAAAAACTGTTTTTT. Translated: CASSSNKGEKLFF. The entire variable domain, with the rest obtained from reference TRBV11-2 and TRBJ1-4, is as follows: EAGVAQSPRYKIIEKRQSVAFWCNPISGHATLYWYQQILGQGPKLLIQFQNNGVVDDSQLPKDRFSAERLKGVDSTLKIQPAKLEDSAVYLCASSSNKGEKLFFGSGTQLSVL.

This chain connects TRBV29-1 to TRBJ1-1; D not resolved. This CDR3 contains 12 residues. Germline V gives CDR1 SQVTM, CDR2 ANQGSEA. Trimming pared 6 bases from V and 0 bases from J, leaving 8 bases between. DNA for the CDR3: TGCAGCGTACTTCGATTGAACACTGAAGCTTTCTTT. Protein: CSVLRLNTEAFF.

The genes are TRBV7-6 and TRBJ2-7; possible D gene TRBD2, 6 bases. This CDR3 comprises 15 residues. V lost 5 bases to trimming and J lost 3 bases, with 17 bases between them. Germline CDR1 is SGHVS and CDR2 is FNYEAQ. The CDR3 spells CASSTAGRGDYEQYF. CDR3 nucleotides: TGTGCCAGCAGCACGGCGGGGCGGGGAGACTACGAGCAGTACTTC.

Here the CDR3 reads CATSRNSNEQFF. CDR3 nucleotide sequence: TGTGCCACCAGCAGGAACAGCAATGAGCAGTTCTTC. The chain joins TRBV15 to TRBJ2-1; D remains unclear. The CDR3 runs to 12 residues. CDR1 is LNHNV, CDR2 YYDKDF, per germline (reference sequence). With 3 bases removed from V and 6 bases from J, the gap between germline ends came to 6 bases.

The V gene is TRBV3-1 (or the pseudogene TRBV3-2), the J gene TRBJ1-4; D not resolved. The CDR3 is made up of 15 amino acids. The ends were cut back, 1 base at V and 10 bases at J, with 16 bases in the middle. The germline V gene encodes CDR1 LGHDT and CDR2 YNNKEL (reference sequence). The CDR3 sequence: CASSQGWTSLAKLFF. The CDR3 DNA reads as TGTGCCAGCAGCCAAGGGTGGACCTCCCTTGCAAAACTGTTTTTT.

This clone has a handful of counts. The rearrangement uses TRBV7-9 and TRBJ2-7; a weak D match, TRBD1 (5 bases). The CDR3 has 13 residues. CDR1 and CDR2 (germline): SEHNR, FQNEAQ (reference sequence). Trimming cost V 4 bases and J 6 bases, with 13 bases left between them. The CDR3 reads CASSSDNYPEQYF. The CDR3 bases are TGTGCCAGCAGCTCGGACAATTATCCCGAGCAGTACTTC.

The count of this clone is one. The rearrangement joins TRBV18 to TRBJ1-2; D unclear. The CDR3 runs to 16 residues. V dropped 6 bases and J dropped 4 bases, with 21 bases sitting between them. Germline CDR1 reads KGHSH; CDR2 reads LQKENI. Here the CDR3 reads CASSHGESRPTYGYTF. CDR3 sequence (DNA): TGTGCCAGCTCTCACGGAGAGTCCCGGCCCACCTATGGCTACACCTTC.

V is TRBV10-2 and J is TRBJ2-7; TRBD1 agrees at 9 bases. Germline CDR1 reads WSHSY; CDR2 reads SAAADI. CDR3 length: 13 residues. J gave up 0 bases and V 9 bases, and 3 bases lay outside the gene matches. The CDR3 spells CASRQGGSYEQYF. For the CDR3, the DNA is TGCGCCAGTCGACAGGGGGGCTCCTACGAGCAGTACTTC.

The chain uses TRBV6-6 and TRBJ1-2; D remains ambiguous. Germline CDR1 MNHNY, CDR2 SVGAGI (reference sequence). The CDR3 consists of 14 residues. Trimming pared 3 bases from V and 4 bases from J, leaving 12 bases between. CDR3 protein: CASSYVGSGYGYTF. In nucleotides, the CDR3 is TGTGCCAGCAGTTATGTCGGTAGTGGCTATGGCTACACCTTC.

The CDR3 sequence is CASSLAAGGSGANVLTF. Here the CDR3 DNA reads TGTGCCAGCAGCCTCGCGGCAGGGGGCTCTGGGGCCAACGTCCTGACTTTC. The chain combines TRBV3-1 (or the pseudogene TRBV3-2) with TRBJ2-6; 7 nucleotides match TRBD1. In germline, CDR1 is LGHDT, CDR2 YNNKEL (reference sequence). The CDR3 loop spans 17 amino acids. Germline trimming cut 4 bases from V and 0 bases from J; bases unmatched to any gene: 6.

This sequence joins TRBV12-5 and TRBJ2-1, with 10 bases lining up with TRBD1. J was trimmed by 4 bases and V by 6 bases; bases with no gene match: 6. CDR3 length: 15 residues. Germline-derived CDR1 and CDR2 are LGHNT and FRNRAP. The CDR3 region is CASGEGTGAYNEQFF. CDR3 DNA: TGTGCTAGTGGAGAAGGGACAGGGGCTTACAATGAGCAGTTCTTC.

This clone was observed a handful of times. V and J are TRBV6-1 and TRBJ1-2; 7 bases agree with TRBD1. V dropped 0 bases and J dropped 8; count of bases not matched to a gene: 9. The CDR3 sequence is 15 residues long. The germline V gene encodes CDR1 MNHNS and CDR2 SASEGT. In nucleotides, the CDR3 is TGTGCCAGCAGTGAAGCCTCGTACAGGGGTGCCGGCTACACCTTC. Translating it yields CASSEASYRGAGYTF.

V gene TRBV4-2 combines with J gene TRBJ1-1; D gene ambiguous. V shed 0 bases and J shed 2 bases, with 4 bases lying between them. CDR3 length equals 13 residues. Looked up from germline, CDR1 is LGHNA and CDR2 is YNFKEQ. CDR3 protein: CASSQEANTEAFF. Here the CDR3 DNA reads TGTGCCAGCAGCCAAGAGGCCAACACTGAAGCTTTCTTT.

This chain links TRBV5-1 with TRBJ1-2; D is perhaps TRBD1 (6 bases). V shed 1 base and J shed 4 bases, with 17 bases lying between them. The germline gives CDR1 SGHRS, CDR2 YFSETQ. The CDR3 loop spans 16 amino acids. CDR3 in amino acids: CASSLIPTQGGYGYTF. The CDR3 DNA reads TGCGCCAGCAGCTTGATCCCAACACAGGGTGGCTATGGCTACACCTTC. The full variable domain, rest sourced from reference TRBV5-1 and TRBJ1-2, is KAGVTQTPRYLIKTRGQQVTLSCSPISGHRSVSWYQQTPGQGLQFLFEYFSETQRNKGNFPGRFSGRQFSNSRSEMNVSTLELGDSALYLCASSLIPTQGGYGYTFGSGTRLTVV.

This clone was seen only a few times. The chain combines TRBV7-9 with TRBJ1-6; TRBD1 might be the D (5 bases). The length of the CDR3 is 14 residues. The germline V gene encodes CDR1 SEHNR and CDR2 FQNEAQ (reference sequence). The V and J ends lost 1 base and 10 bases respectively, with 11 bases between them. The CDR3 DNA follows: TGTGCCAGCAGCTTAGGGGGCAAGGGCTCACCCCTCCACTTT. Its translation is CASSLGGKGSPLHF.